These T cell receptor beta chains were read from a single sample in a study of neurological immune-mediated disorders. TCRdb independently ran MiXCR on the 5' RACE reads; one entry per CDR3 protein. The sample has tens of thousands of distinct CDR3 sequences, about 5% seen once. Sequenced input: PBMCs. Every receptor here comes from a woman aged 60 to 75 with multiple sclerosis. Each CDR3 is given with its conserved first and last residue. D genes are given only for firm matches. Where a row states a size, it is once, few, many or the class of an expanded clone; other rows omit it.

many TRBD1 TRBJ2-7 TRBV20-1 CSAGDRGTEQYF TGCAGTGCTGGGGACAGGGGTACGGAGCAGTACTTC
many TRBD1 TRBJ1-6 TRBV7-9 CASSSLQGWNSPLHF TGTGCCAGCAGCTCCCTACAGGGGTGGAATTCACCCCTCCACTTT
NA NA TRBJ1-6 TRBV25-1 CASSVGGGNSPLHF TGTGCCAGCAGTGTGGGGGGCGGAAATTCACCCCTCCACTTT
many NA TRBJ2-7 TRBV5-5 CASSLETRGLEQYF TGTGCCAGCAGCTTGGAGACTAGGGGGCTTGAGCAGTACTTC
many TRBD2 TRBJ2-7 TRBV11-2 CASSLTSGIYEQYF TGTGCCAGCAGCTTGACTAGCGGAATCTACGAGCAGTACTTC
NA TRBD1 TRBJ1-4 TRBV7-9 CASSPRDRGFEKLFF TGTGCCAGCAGCCCCCGGGACAGGGGGTTCGAAAAACTGTTTTTT
many NA TRBJ1-1 TRBV7-7 CASSLFQNTEAFF TGTGCCAGCAGCTTATTCCAGAACACTGAAGCTTTCTTT
many TRBD1 TRBJ2-1 TRBV29-1 CSGRTGGGGNNEQFF TGCAGCGGGAGGACAGGGGGGGGAGGGAACAATGAGCAGTTCTTC
many NA TRBJ2-5 TRBV4-1 CASSQGQVARQETQYF TGCGCCAGCAGCCAAGGTCAGGTAGCGAGGCAAGAGACCCAGTACTTC
many TRBD2 TRBJ2-1 TRBV5-1 CASSLSGLAGGNEQFF TGCGCCAGCAGCTTGTCCGGACTAGCGGGGGGAAATGAGCAGTTCTTC
many NA TRBJ2-7 TRBV6-6 CASSYSGGAGGGEQYF TGTGCCAGCAGTTACTCAGGGGGCGCCGGGGGGGGCGAGCAGTACTTC
many NA TRBJ2-1 TRBV5-1 CASSSSDSYNEQFF TGCGCCAGCAGCTCCTCGGACAGCTACAATGAGCAGTTCTTC
many TRBD1 TRBJ2-7 TRBV7-9 CASSLILTGGTYEQYF TGTGCCAGCAGCCTGATCTTGACAGGGGGTACCTACGAGCAGTACTTC
NA NA TRBJ1-1 TRBV28 CASSPYREGSAEAFF TGTGCCAGCAGTCCATACAGGGAGGGCTCAGCTGAAGCTTTCTTT
many TRBD1 TRBJ1-1 TRBV7-6 CASSSQGDTEAFF TGTGCCAGCAGCTCACAGGGGGACACTGAAGCTTTCTTT
many NA TRBJ1-1 TRBV3-1 CASSTQLSNTEAFF TGTGCCAGCAGCACACAGCTATCGAACACTGAAGCTTTCTTT
many TRBD1 TRBJ2-7 TRBV7-9 CASSLVGTGNEQYF TGTGCCAGCAGCTTAGTTGGGACAGGGAACGAGCAGTACTTC
many NA TRBJ1-1 TRBV5-1 CASSSRHVNTEAFF TGCGCCAGCAGCTCCCGCCATGTGAACACTGAAGCTTTCTTT
many NA TRBJ2-3 TRBV5-1 CASSLDEAGSGDTQYF TGCGCCAGCAGCTTGGATGAGGCAGGGTCAGGAGATACGCAGTATTTT
NA TRBD1 TRBJ1-1 TRBV4-1 CANCLRQGARLPEAFF TGCGCCAACTGCCTTCGACAGGGGGCGCGCCTCCCTGAAGCTTTCTTT
many NA TRBJ2-3 TRBV20-1 CSAAGPWGDTQYF TGCAGTGCCGCCGGGCCCTGGGGGGATACGCAGTATTTT
many NA TRBJ1-5 TRBV24-1 CGHTGNQPQHF TGTGGGCACACAGGGAATCAGCCCCAGCATTTT
many NA TRBJ2-1 TRBV5-5 CASSLDWYNEQFF TGTGCCAGCAGCCTTGACTGGTACAATGAGCAGTTCTTC
many TRBD1 TRBJ1-4 TRBV5-6 CASSSPTRQGTEKLFF TGTGCCAGCAGCTCCCCTACGCGACAGGGGACAGAAAAACTGTTTTTT
many TRBD2 TRBJ2-5 TRBV6-6 CASSYSAGQRETQYF TGTGCCAGCAGTTACTCAGCGGGGCAAAGGGAGACCCAGTACTTC
many NA TRBJ1-2 TRBV2 CASSPTGDNYGYTF TGTGCCAGCAGCCCGACAGGAGATAACTATGGCTACACCTTC
many TRBD1 TRBJ1-2 TRBV5-1 CASSLGGGQGGYTF TGCGCCAGCAGCTTGGGAGGGGGCCAAGGTGGCTACACCTTC
NA NA TRBJ2-7 TRBV5-1 CASSFEPTMGFSYEQYF TGCGCCAGCAGCTTCGAACCCACCATGGGTTTCTCCTACGAGCAGTACTTC
NA NA TRBJ2-7 TRBV12-3/TRBV12-4 CASSRVAETPYF TGTGCCAGCAGTAGGGTGGCGGAGACCCCTTACTTC
NA TRBD2 TRBJ2-3 TRBV18 CASSPTSGSTDTQYF TGTGCCAGCTCACCGACTAGCGGAAGCACAGATACGCAGTATTTT
many NA TRBJ1-4 TRBV12-3/TRBV12-4 CASSLSVGQGKLFF TGTGCCAGCAGTTTATCGGTAGGGCAGGGAAAACTGTTTTTT
many TRBD2 TRBJ2-1 TRBV7-9 CASSFVRGGYNEQFF TGTGCCAGCAGCTTTGTACGGGGGGGCTACAATGAGCAGTTCTTC
many NA TRBJ2-7 TRBV5-5 CASSLSQYEQYF TGTGCCAGCAGCTTGTCCCAATACGAGCAGTACTTC
many NA TRBJ1-5 TRBV2 CASSENRVRGQPQHF TGTGCCAGCAGTGAGAACAGGGTGCGGGGCCAGCCCCAGCATTTT
many NA TRBJ2-7 TRBV18 CASSPQEFSYEQYF TGTGCCAGCTCACCACAGGAGTTCTCCTACGAGCAGTACTTC
many TRBD1 TRBJ1-1 TRBV3-1 CASSQEGRGQYTEAFF TGTGCCAGCAGCCAAGAAGGAAGGGGGCAGTACACTGAAGCTTTCTTT
NA TRBD2 TRBJ2-3 TRBV24-1 CATSDFWTSGGADTQYF TGTGCCACCAGTGATTTCTGGACTAGCGGGGGGGCAGATACGCAGTATTTT
few TRBD2 TRBJ2-3 TRBV14 CASSHRTGRALPDTQYF TGTGCCAGCAGCCATCGAACTGGGAGGGCCCTCCCAGATACGCAGTATTTT
many NA TRBJ1-4 TRBV24-1 CATSDSGRLTGEKLFF TGTGCCACCAGTGACTCCGGACGTCTAACCGGTGAAAAACTGTTTTTT
many TRBD2 TRBJ2-1 TRBV5-1 CASSLDSGGSYNEQFF TGCGCCAGCAGCTTGGACAGCGGGGGCTCCTACAATGAGCAGTTCTTC